This entry lists 11 T cell receptor beta chains sequenced from one sample in a study of beta chain features in type 1 diabetes. Overall study results and limits: A moderate, significant TCRB CDR3 shortening appeared in type 1 diabetes across four CD4+ subsets.

Expressed TCRB transcripts got sequenced, as all isolated RNA was reverse transcribed. Profiling relied on immunoSEQ multiplex PCR, and the TCRdb table lists in-frame clones only, not all of them. The sample lists some 700,000 clones, over 10% occurring once. These receptors' targets are unknown. Material for sequencing was naive CD4+ T cells from blood. Receptors originate from a man younger than 30 with type 1 diabetes.

To note about this clone: Other DNA sequences from this sample encode an identical CDR3 as well. The V gene is TRBV7-9, the J gene TRBJ1-2; no clear D gene. V lost 4 bases and J 0 bases, leaving 6 bases between the germline ends. In germline, CDR1 is SEHNR, CDR2 FQNEAQ (reference sequence). The CDR3 sequence is 13 residues long. The CDR3 here is CASSSRANYGYTF. Written as DNA, the CDR3 is TGTGCCAGCAGCTCCCGAGCTAACTATGGCTACACCTTC.

The chain is built from TRBV10-3 and TRBJ2-1; the match to TRBD2 covers 14 bases. Germline trimming cut 5 bases from V and 6 bases from J; bases unmatched to any gene: 3. The CDR3 consists of 15 residues. CDR1 and CDR2 from the germline V gene are ENHRY and SYGVKD. CDR3 in amino acids: CAISTGLAGANEQFF. For the CDR3, the DNA is TGTGCCATCAGTACGGGACTAGCGGGGGCCAATGAGCAGTTCTTC.

This chain joins TRBV28 and TRBJ1-4, with D maybe TRBD1 (6 bases). The germline V gene encodes CDR1 MDHEN and CDR2 SYDVKM. CDR3 length: 15 residues. Deletions cut 4 bases from V and 2 bases from J, with 11 bases between. Here the CDR3 reads CASSSQGTTNEKLFF. As DNA, the CDR3 is TGTGCCAGCAGTTCCCAGGGGACTACTAATGAAAAACTGTTTTTT.

In this sample, this clone turned up a few times. The chain is built from TRBV29-1 and TRBJ2-5; D is unclear. Germline values: CDR1 SQVTM, CDR2 ANQGSEA. This CDR3 spans 13 amino acids. V was trimmed by 1 base and J by 4 bases, leaving 10 bases between them. The CDR3 DNA follows: TGCAGCGTTGAAGGTTCGGGCGGAGAGACCCAGTACTTC. Translation gives CSVEGSGGETQYF.

There are a few counts of this clone. The rearrangement joins TRBV7-2 to TRBJ2-6; D may be TRBD1 (6 bases). Germline V gives CDR1 SGHTA, CDR2 FQGNSA. Trimming removed 4 bases from V and 2 bases from J, with 9 bases in between. The length of the CDR3 is 15 residues. CDR3: CASSSQGPGANVLTF. CDR3 nucleotide sequence: TGTGCCAGCAGCTCTCAGGGGCCTGGGGCCAACGTCCTGACTTTC. The full variable domain, with the rest looked up from reference TRBV7-2 and TRBJ2-6, is GAGVSQSPSNKVTEKGKDVELRCDPISGHTALYWYRQSLGQGLEFLIYFQGNSAPDKSGLPSDRFSAERTGGSVSTLTIQRTQQEDSAVYLCASSSQGPGANVLTFGAGSRLTVL.

The CDR3 loop reads CASSPWEGNEKLFF. In DNA, the CDR3 is TGTGCCAGCAGCCCGTGGGAGGGGAATGAAAAACTGTTTTTT. The chain joins TRBV7-2 to TRBJ1-4, with a weak D call TRBD1 (5 bases). The CDR3 spans 14 residues. Per the germline V gene, CDR1 is SGHTA and CDR2 is FQGNSA. Trimming removed 5 bases at V and 5 bases at J, with 12 bases between.

This clone was detected only a few times. This sequence joins TRBV19 and TRBJ2-7; D gene unclear. The germline gives CDR1 LNHDA, CDR2 SQIVND (reference sequence). The V end lost 3 bases, the J end lost 2 bases, and 14 bases lay between the germline ends. The CDR3 covers 15 residues. The CDR3 DNA is TGTGCCAGTAGTATGAGGACGCGGCCTACCTACGAGCAGTACTTC. Translation: CASSMRTRPTYEQYF.

This clone was seen more than once but under ten times. The CDR3 protein is CASSGGREGVIYGYTF. CDR3 DNA sequence: TGTGCCAGCAGTGGCGGGAGGGAAGGGGTAATCTATGGCTACACCTTC. The chain uses TRBV6-1 and TRBJ1-2; D possibly corresponds to TRBD1 (5 bases). CDR3 length: 16 amino acids. V was pared by 4 bases and J by 4 bases, with 19 bases between. The germline V gene encodes CDR1 MNHNS and CDR2 SASEGT.

This rearrangement joins TRBV10-3 to TRBJ1-2; perhaps TRBD1 as D (6 bases). The germline V gene encodes CDR1 ENHRY and CDR2 SYGVKD. This CDR3 is built from 13 residues. V was clipped by 4 bases and J by 3 bases, with 9 bases between them. The chain's CDR3 is CAISARGDYGYTF. CDR3 DNA sequence: TGTGCCATCAGTGCAAGGGGGGACTATGGCTACACCTTC.

The V call is TRBV10-3, the J call TRBJ1-5, with 7 bases fitting TRBD1. The CDR3 has 14 residues. V shed 10 bases and J 7 bases; nucleotides not matched to a gene: 13. The germline V gene has CDR1 ENHRY and CDR2 SYGVKD. The CDR3 nucleotides read TGTGCCACCGAGAATGGACAGGTCAGGCAGCCCCAGCATTTT. Amino acid sequence: CATENGQVRQPQHF.

This clone was counted only a few times. V and J are TRBV7-2 and TRBJ2-7; 9 bases fit TRBD1. With V trimmed by 5 bases and J by 6 bases, 8 bases remained unmatched. The CDR3 loop spans 14 amino acids. Germline assignment: CDR1 SGHTA and CDR2 FQGNSA. CDR3 nucleotide sequence: TGTGCCAGCAGCCTGGGACAGGGCAGGTTCGAGCAGTACTTC. Its protein product is CASSLGQGRFEQYF.